This T cell receptor beta chain was documented in a study of T cells in Graves' hyperthyroidism and ophthalmopathy. TCR beta CDR3 sequences were amplified from RNA transcripts. The TCR CDR3 first-round RT-PCR relied on the HTBI primer set. TCRdb passed the multiplex PCR reads through MiXCR, listing each CDR3 protein once. The sample has 700,000 to 850,000 distinct CDR3 sequences, about 35% seen once; the top ten hold roughly 30%. Remarks on this clonotype: As yet, its antigen is unknown. A much larger clonotype is one base distant, so this may be a read error.

Findings of the study overall: In the blood, most expanded thyroid clonotypes above 0.001 appeared as well. A 13 V-J model separated ophthalmopathy from stable hyperthyroidism.

The CDR3 length is 15 residues. Germline CDR1 and CDR2: KGHDR and SFDVKD. This TCR was recovered from a middle-aged woman with Graves' hyperthyroidism. Sequencing was performed on blood. This chain joins TRBV24-1 and TRBJ2-2; D perhaps matches TRBD2 (5 bases). This chain's CDR3 is CAARGLGSGNGELFF. CDR3 coding DNA: TGTGCCGCCAGAGGCCTCGGGTCGGGGAACGGGGAGCTGTTTTTT.